Presented here are 3 T cell receptor beta chains from one specimen sequenced in a study of blood T cells in healthy people across ages. Combining a sample-barcoded 5' primer with a J-beta primer mix, a second PCR ran for about 7 to 12 cycles. TCRdb independently ran MiXCR on the 5' RACE reads; one entry per CDR3 protein. The table shows hundreds of thousands of distinct CDR3 sequences, with more than 25% occurring only once. Material: blood. The receptors here all came from a woman aged 80 or older in good health.

The chain links TRBV5-1 to TRBJ2-1, with TRBD2 matching 9 bases. V was pared by 3 bases and J by 5 bases, with 12 bases of the junction left unmatched. This CDR3 region has 17 residues. Per germline, CDR1 SGHRS and CDR2 YFSETQ. In DNA form, the CDR3 reads TGCGCCAGCAGCTCGATGTTTAGCGGGGGTCTTGACAATGAGCAGTTCTTC. This codes for CASSSMFSGGLDNEQFF.

CDR3: CASSLAGSGTGELFF. DNA of the CDR3: TGCGCCAGCAGCTTGGCCGGGAGCGGGACCGGGGAGCTGTTTTTT. The gene calls are TRBV5-1 and TRBJ2-2, with a weak D call TRBD2 (6 bases). The germline gives CDR1 SGHRS, CDR2 YFSETQ. The CDR3 totals 15 residues. V gave up 0 bases and J gave up 5 bases, with 11 bases separating them.

Concerning this clonotype itself: A much larger clone lies one base from this, so it may be a read error. The chain joins TRBV12-3 or TRBV12-4 to TRBJ2-5; D is unclear. Trimming took 6 bases from V and 11 from J, leaving 16 bases between them. This CDR3 comprises 12 residues. CDR3 amino acids: CASSIIYNEQYF. CDR3 DNA: TGTGCCAGCAGCATCATTTACAATGAGCAGTACTTC.